This T cell receptor beta chain was profiled in a study of sequential checkpoint blockade in melanoma. Across the study: Each arm's sequence ended with maintenance nivolumab. TCRβ was sequenced from DNA of 91 pretreatment tumors. After nivolumab or ipilimumab alone, some 22 patients had week-13 rebiopsies.

The treatment was: randomized to nivolumab then ipilimumab (arm A) or the reverse (arm B). General study findings and limits: Pretreatment TIL clonality tracked with response in the nivolumab-first arm.

Measured with immunoSEQ multiplex PCR; TCRdb has only the in-frame clones, and not every one. The profile covers roughly 21,000 clones, with under 30% appearing a single time and more than 6.5% taken by the ten largest. The CDR3 contains 16 residues. Trimming removed 0 bases from V and 5 bases from J, with 15 bases in between. A few counts support this clone. What it binds is unknown. This receptor was identified in a human donor with melanoma. The rearrangement links TRBV5-3 to TRBJ1-5, with a weak D call TRBD1 (5 bases). TRBV5-3 carries the ORF label, with uncertain function. Material: tumor tissue (inferred from file names), obtained from a patient given nivolumab and ipilimumab in sequence. The CDR3 loop reads CARSLAGTQSDQPQHF. For the CDR3, the DNA is TGTGCCAGAAGCTTGGCCGGGACCCAGTCGGATCAGCCCCAGCATTTT.